What follows is one T cell receptor (beta chain) and its context. As yet, its antigen is unknown. These data come from a study of response to subunit inactivated influenza vaccine. Study-level results: Authors suggested that a seasonal influenza vaccination recruits few new T cells each time.

The trim removed 5 bases at V and 2 bases at J, leaving 7 bases unmatched. The V gene's germline CDR1 is LNHNV and CDR2 YYDKDF (reference sequence). The CDR3 has 15 residues. TCRdb re-derived calls from the RT-PCR reads in MiXCR, one entry per CDR3 protein. This table holds hundreds of thousands of distinct CDR3 sequences, 11% to 15% found once. The receptor was isolated from a man aged 50 to 60 who received an inactivated influenza vaccine. This material consisted of PBMCs from blood, taken around 14 days before vaccination. The gene calls are TRBV15 and TRBJ2-5, with 8 bases identical to TRBD1. CDR3 sequence: CATSDGQGAQETQYF. CDR3 coding DNA: TGTGCCACCAGCGATGGACAGGGCGCACAAGAGACCCAGTACTTC.